These 10 T cell receptor beta chains originate from one sample sequenced in a study of blood T cell repertoires in COVID-19. Libraries were prepared by immunoSEQ multiplex PCR; TCRdb keeps only in-frame clonotypes and omits some of them. The table includes about 190,000 clones, approximately 82% detected once. The sample taken for sequencing was PBMCs or T cells enriched from blood (not recorded which). These receptor sequences come from a woman aged 50 to 60 who had recovered from COVID-19.

This sequence joins TRBV15 and TRBJ1-4; the D gene is possibly TRBD1 (5 bases). The CDR3 consists of 15 residues. Germline V gene lookup returns CDR1 LNHNV and CDR2 YYDKDF (reference sequence). The ends were cut back, 0 bases at V and 5 bases at J, with 10 bases in the middle. CDR3 DNA: TGTGCCACCAGCAGAGATAAGGGGCGGAATGAAAAACTGTTTTTT. Residues: CATSRDKGRNEKLFF.

V and J are TRBV5-4 and TRBJ2-3; 7 nucleotides agree with TRBD2. Trimming took 6 bases from V and 0 from J; bases not matched to a gene: 13. The CDR3 covers 17 residues. In germline, CDR1 is SGHNT, CDR2 YYREEE (reference sequence). The chain's CDR3 is CASNTDLGGPSTDTQYF. The CDR3 bases are TGTGCCAGCAACACCGATTTGGGAGGGCCGAGCACAGATACGCAGTATTTT.

The table lists this clone with a count of one. This chain connects TRBV6-1 to TRBJ1-4; D is unclear. V lost 3 bases and J lost 5, with 7 bases in between. CDR1 MNHNS and CDR2 SASEGT come from the germline V gene. The CDR3 extends over 13 amino acids. CDR3 sequence: CASSDTVNEKLFF. The CDR3 coding sequence is TGTGCCAGCAGTGATACAGTGAATGAAAAACTGTTTTTT.

The chain uses TRBV7-9 and TRBJ1-2; 9 nucleotides match TRBD1. Unmatched junction bases numbered 15, after V lost 4 bases and J lost 6 bases. The germline V gene encodes CDR1 SEHNR and CDR2 FQNEAQ (reference sequence). The length of the CDR3 is 17 residues. The chain's CDR3 is CASSSRTGAGITDGYTF. Here the CDR3 DNA reads TGTGCCAGCAGCTCCCGGACAGGGGCAGGGATCACGGATGGCTACACCTTC. The variable domain in full, with the rest retrieved from reference TRBV7-9 and TRBJ1-2, is DTGVSQNPRHKITKRGQNVTFRCDPISEHNRLYWYRQTLGQGPEFLTYFQNEAQLEKSRLLSDRFSAERPKGSFSTLEIQRTEQGDSAMYLCASSSRTGAGITDGYTFGSGTRLTVV.

CDR3 nucleotides: TGTGCCAGCAGCTTAGCAAAGACAGGGATGGTCACTGAAGCTTTCTTT. Amino acids: CASSLAKTGMVTEAFF. The V and J genes are TRBV11-1 and TRBJ1-1; 7 bases align to TRBD1. CDR3 length: 16 residues. The V and J ends lost 0 bases and 4 bases, in that order; junction bases with no gene match: 8. Germline lookup yields CDR1 SGHAT and CDR2 FQDESV (reference sequence).

This clone occurred once. V is TRBV7-3 and J is TRBJ2-7, with 8 positions matching TRBD1. The germline V gene has CDR1 SGHTA and CDR2 FQGTGA. The CDR3 length is 15 residues. V lost 6 bases to trimming and J lost 3 bases; unmatched junction nucleotides: 10. Here the CDR3 DNA reads TGTGCCAGCAGTGAAGGACAGGGTGGATTCTACGAGCAGTACTTC. Translation gives CASSEGQGGFYEQYF.

V usage is TRBV12-3 or TRBV12-4 and J usage is TRBJ1-1, with a weak D call TRBD1 (5 bases). The CDR3 has 12 amino acids. The V end was cut by 3 bases, the J end by 9 bases, with 11 bases between. The CDR3 nucleotides read TGTGCCAGCAGTTTCGGGAGGACACAAGCTTTCTTT. Encoded protein: CASSFGRTQAFF.

The V and J genes are TRBV7-2 and TRBJ1-4, with 9 bases matching TRBD1. Germline loops: CDR1 SGHTA, CDR2 FQGNSA. Losses at the gene ends were 3 bases for V and 5 bases for J; bases not matched to a gene: 7. The CDR3 spans 16 residues. This CDR3 reads CASSLSNRGRNEKLFF. CDR3 sequence (DNA): TGTGCCAGCAGCTTGTCTAACAGGGGGCGAAATGAAAAACTGTTTTTT.

The sample holds a few counts of this clone. The rearrangement uses TRBV2 and TRBJ1-6; 10 bases align to TRBD1. From germline, CDR1 is SNHLY and CDR2 FYNNEI. Trimming cost V 7 bases and J 7 bases; bases outside gene matches: 4. The CDR3 extends over 14 amino acids. CDR3 amino acids: CASTTGQGNSPLHF. The DNA of the CDR3 is TGTGCCAGCACCACGGGACAGGGGAATTCACCCCTCCACTTT.

The chain has TRBV4-2 and TRBJ2-5; D unclear. The CDR3 sequence is 15 residues long. Germline assignment: CDR1 LGHNA and CDR2 YNFKEQ. V lost 2 bases and J 1 base, leaving 11 bases between the germline ends. CDR3: CASSQSQQLQETQYF. The CDR3 DNA follows: TGTGCCAGCAGCCAAAGCCAACAGCTCCAAGAGACCCAGTACTTC.